One T cell receptor (beta chain) is described in this entry. Its cognate antigen is unknown. These data originate in a study of vaccination effects on CD4 cells after COVID-19. On the study more broadly: Before sequencing, viral peptide pools were used by the ViraFEST assay to expand antigen-specific CD4+ T cells. Post-vaccine sampling occurred a median 72 days after the second dose.

The data were produced by immunoSEQ multiplex PCR, yet TCRdb's version contains in-frame clones alone and is incomplete. Here the sample spans some 40,000 clones, 76% being singletons. The CDR3 is 16 residues long. The V end was cut by 8 bases, the J end by 6 bases, with 26 bases between. Germline V gives CDR1 SNHLY, CDR2 FYNNEI. An approximately 10-day culture period preceded the isolation of CD4+ T cells. It was between March and December 2020 that the person had a SARS-CoV-2 infection confirmed by PCR. Participants each got two BNT162b2 or mRNA-1273 vaccine doses. Study-wide points: Vaccine- and infection-induced clones showed marked clonal contraction late following vaccination.

This receptor was identified in a human donor who had a prior SARS-CoV-2 infection. The chain recombines TRBV2 with TRBJ2-7; either TRBD1 or TRBD2 may fit D (6 bases each). The input for sequencing was CD4+ T cells from PBMCs cultured without peptide, taken after COVID-19 vaccination. DNA of the CDR3: TGTGCCAGCGGGAGGTCCCGGACAGTAAGTGGAACCGAGCAGTACTTC. Translation gives CASGRSRTVSGTEQYF.